Following are 16 T cell receptor beta chains from one sample sequenced in a study of blood T cells in healthy people across ages (dated by TCRdb to the mid-2010s). Libraries were prepared through 5' RACE. Reads for this sample came from an Illumina HiSeq 2500. The second PCR ran for about 6 to 12 cycles and used a J-beta primer mix along with a sample-barcoded 5' primer. TCRdb trimmed the raw reads at Q25, called clones with MiXCR and kept productive beta chains. Each entry merges the rows of one CDR3 protein and shows their most common DNA and genes. The sample table lists some 1,500,000 distinct CDR3 sequences, 35% to 45% of them with a count of one. The leading ten clones occupy roughly 3.7% of the sample. The sample consisted of blood. The receptors shown here come from a woman aged 18-29 years in good health.

The chain combines TRBV30 with TRBJ1-6; tentative D call: TRBD1 (5 bases). CDR3 length equals 16 residues. Germline V gives CDR1 GTSNPN, CDR2 SVGIG (reference sequence). The V gene lost 1 base and the J gene lost 7 bases, with 17 bases spanning the gap. The CDR3 DNA follows: TGTGCCTGGAGTGACGGGGCCTCTATACGGAATTCACCCCTCCACTTT. Its translation is CAWSDGASIRNSPLHF.

This clonotype was seen a few times. V usage is TRBV2 and J usage is TRBJ2-1, with 9 bases lining up with TRBD2. The CDR3 extends over 15 amino acids. The germline gives CDR1 SNHLY, CDR2 FYNNEI. V shed 6 bases, J shed 5 bases, and the junction held 8 bases outside the gene matches. The CDR3 sequence: CASRRLAELHNEQFF. The CDR3 DNA sequence: TGTGCCAGCAGGCGACTAGCGGAGTTGCACAATGAGCAGTTCTTC.

This clonotype has more than one count but fewer than ten. V and J are TRBV9 and TRBJ2-7, with D unresolved. V was clipped by 0 bases and J by 6 bases, with 16 bases between them. Germline CDR1 and CDR2: SGDLS and YYNGEE. CDR3 size: 15 residues. For the CDR3, the DNA is TGTGCCAGCAGCGTAGTTCCCGATAGGGTCGGCGAGCAGTACTTC. Its translation: CASSVVPDRVGEQYF. Full variable domain (outside the CDR3, taken from reference TRBV9 and TRBJ2-7): DSGVTQTPKHLITATGQRVTLRCSPRSGDLSVYWYQQSLDQGLQFLIQYYNGEERAKGNILERFSAQQFPDLHSELNLSSLELGDSALYFCASSVVPDRVGEQYFGPGTRLTVT.

The rearrangement uses TRBV9 and TRBJ1-2; D is unresolved. V lost 4 bases and J 0 bases, leaving 13 bases between the germline ends. The length of the CDR3 is 15 residues. Germline values: CDR1 SGDLS, CDR2 YYNGEE. CDR3: CASSPRGSSNYGYTF. In DNA, the CDR3 is TGTGCCAGCAGCCCTCGTGGCAGTTCTAACTATGGCTACACCTTC. The full variable domain, with the rest looked up from reference TRBV9 and TRBJ1-2, is DSGVTQTPKHLITATGQRVTLRCSPRSGDLSVYWYQQSLDQGLQFLIQYYNGEERAKGNILERFSAQQFPDLHSELNLSSLELGDSALYFCASSPRGSSNYGYTFGSGTRLTVV.

The chain uses TRBV5-5 and TRBJ2-3; perhaps TRBD2 as D (6 bases). The V gene's germline CDR1 is SGHKS and CDR2 YYEKEE (reference sequence). V dropped 3 bases and J dropped 4 bases, with 12 bases sitting between them. The CDR3 consists of 14 residues. The CDR3 DNA reads as TGTGCCAGCAGCTATAGCGGCTACCCAGATACGCAGTATTTT. Protein: CASSYSGYPDTQYF.

The chain has TRBV5-1 and TRBJ2-1, with 7 positions matching TRBD2. Trimming took 0 bases from V and 8 from J; bases not matched to a gene: 14. This CDR3 comprises 17 residues. The V gene's germline CDR1 is SGHRS and CDR2 YFSETQ. In DNA form, the CDR3 reads TGCGCCAGCAGCTTGGCGCTCTACGGGGGGAATAACGATGAGCAGTTCTTC. This translates into CASSLALYGGNNDEQFF.

Only a few counts were recorded for this clonotype. This sequence joins TRBV25-1 and TRBJ2-7; D is unresolved. The germline V gene has CDR1 MGHDK and CDR2 SYGVNS. The CDR3 is made up of 14 amino acids. Trimming removed 4 bases at V and 0 bases at J, with 10 bases between. Written as DNA, the CDR3 is TGTGCCAGCAGTGGGGCACCCGACTCCTACGAGCAGTACTTC. Encoded protein: CASSGAPDSYEQYF.

This chain links TRBV7-9 with TRBJ2-5; D is tentatively TRBD1 or TRBD2 (5 bases each). Trimming removed 1 base at V and 4 bases at J, with 16 bases between. From germline, CDR1 is SEHNR and CDR2 FQNEAQ (reference sequence). The CDR3 contains 16 residues. CDR3 DNA: TGTGCCAGCAGCTTAGAGGGGAGTGGTCGTCCAGAGACCCAGTACTTC. It specifies CASSLEGSGRPETQYF.

The chain combines TRBV7-2 with TRBJ1-3; D is ambiguous. V lost 4 bases and J 4 bases, leaving 14 bases between the germline ends. Germline V gene lookup returns CDR1 SGHTA and CDR2 FQGNSA. This CDR3 contains 15 residues. The CDR3 DNA is TGTGCCAGCAGCTCTCCCGGCGGGCAAGGAAACACCATATATTTT. It yields the protein CASSSPGGQGNTIYF. Looking up the rest from reference TRBV7-2 and TRBJ1-3 gives the full variable domain: GAGVSQSPSNKVTEKGKDVELRCDPISGHTALYWYRQSLGQGLEFLIYFQGNSAPDKSGLPSDRFSAERTGGSVSTLTIQRTQQEDSAVYLCASSSPGGQGNTIYFGEGSWLTVV.

The gene calls are TRBV25-1 and TRBJ1-5, with D unclear. CDR1 is MGHDK and CDR2 is SYGVNS in the germline V gene. The CDR3 totals 14 residues. The V and J ends lost 3 bases and 10 bases respectively, with 16 bases between them. This CDR3 reads CASSERQRTAPQHF. The CDR3 bases are TGTGCCAGCAGTGAGAGGCAGCGCACGGCCCCCCAGCATTTT.

The CDR3 loop is CSARGFDRGNTEAFF. The CDR3 DNA follows: TGCAGTGCTAGAGGTTTTGACAGGGGGAACACTGAAGCTTTCTTT. V usage is TRBV20-1 and J usage is TRBJ1-1, with 8 bases fitting TRBD1. This CDR3 spans 15 amino acids. The V and J ends lost 1 base and 1 base, in that order; junction bases with no gene match: 5. The germline gives CDR1 DFQATT, CDR2 SNEGSKA (reference sequence).

As for this clonotype: One end of the junction is discordant with germline, which a read error may explain. The rearrangement uses TRBV6-5 and TRBJ2-7, with 9 bases lining up with TRBD2. From germline, CDR1 is MNHEY and CDR2 SVGAGI. This CDR3 comprises 13 residues. The CDR3: CASSDSGLAEQYF. The DNA for the CDR3 is TGTGCCAGCAGTGACTCGGGACTAGCCGAGCAGTACTTC.

The sample holds a few counts of this clonotype. This sequence joins TRBV5-6 and TRBJ1-5; D unclear. Trimming shortened V by 0 bases and J by 0 bases, and 7 bases separated the two germline ends. Germline values: CDR1 SGHDT, CDR2 YYEEEE. CDR3 length: 15 residues. For the CDR3, the DNA is TGTGCCAGCAGCTTGGCCGCGGATAGCAATCAGCCCCAGCATTTT. Amino acid sequence: CASSLAADSNQPQHF.

CDR3: CASSFFGTGELFF. The CDR3 DNA sequence: TGTGCCAGCAGTTTCTTTGGGACCGGGGAGCTGTTTTTT. The V and J genes are TRBV6-2 or TRBV6-3 and TRBJ2-2; no firm D call. The CDR3 spans 13 residues. Germline CDR1 is MNHEY and CDR2 is SVGEGT. The germline V and J ends were trimmed by 4 bases and 5 bases, with 8 bases remaining between them.

The rearrangement uses TRBV5-1 and TRBJ2-7, with 9 nucleotides matching TRBD1. The CDR3 length is 15 residues. The trim removed 0 bases at V and 2 bases at J, leaving 3 bases unmatched. Germline V CDR1 and CDR2: SGHRS, YFSETQ. The CDR3 DNA reads as TGCGCCAGCAGCTTGGGGGGACAGGGAACCTACGAGCAGTACTTC. It is translated as CASSLGGQGTYEQYF.

This clonotype was counted only a few times. In nucleotides, the CDR3 is TGCGCCAGCAGTGAAGCAGGGGGAGCAGATACGCAGTATTTT. This translates into CASSEAGGADTQYF. This chain links TRBV10-1 with TRBJ2-3; the match to TRBD1 covers 7 bases. The V and J ends lost 3 bases and 4 bases, in that order; junction bases with no gene match: 4. CDR1 and CDR2 (germline): WNHNN, SYGVQD (reference sequence). The length of the CDR3 is 14 residues.